The 21 T cell receptor beta chains below were found in one sample sequenced in a study of tumor-infiltrating lymphocytes in primary liver carcinoma. For each extraction, RNA and DNA were obtained together from approximately 20-30 mg of unsorted bulk tissue. Reverse transcription of roughly 470 ng total RNA with a constant-region primer produced TCR beta cDNA. A slightly modified ARM-PCR protocol with three nested multiplex PCR rounds produced these TCR beta libraries. In the first two PCR rounds, TRBV1-TRBV30 forward primers were paired with a C-beta reverse primer, and each round lasted approximately 9 cycles. TCRdb re-analysed the multiplex PCR reads in MiXCR, keeping a single row per CDR3 protein. In the table there are around 79,000 distinct CDR3 sequences, about 75% of which are singletons. Sequencing was done on a sample of tumor-adjacent normal liver tissue. The receptors derive from a man in his forties with primary liver carcinoma and hepatitis B virus infection.

As regards this clonotype: A read error may produce the germline difference seen at one junction end. The V and J genes are TRBV4-1 and TRBJ2-5; 12 bases align to TRBD1. Germline V gene data show CDR1 as MGHRA and CDR2 as YSYEKL. This CDR3 has 16 amino acids. The CDR3 nucleotides read TGCGCCAGCAACCAAGGGACAGGGGGCACCTGGGAGACCCAGCACTTC. It is translated as CASNQGTGGTWETQHF.

Worth noting for this clonotype: It is likely a read error, because the conserved phenylalanine at the end of the CDR3 is missing. The gene calls are TRBV10-3 and TRBJ2-7; D is possibly TRBD2 (6 bases). V lost 10 bases, J lost 5 bases, and 21 bases lay in between. Germline-derived CDR1 and CDR2 are ENHRY and SYGVKD. There are 14 residues in the CDR3. The DNA of the CDR3 is TGTGCCACTAGTCCGCGGGGTGGGCCTAACGAGCAGTACCTC. Protein sequence: CATSPRGGPNEQYL.

On this clonotype itself: A clone one base away is much larger, so this may be a read error. The chain uses TRBV5-1 and TRBJ2-1, with TRBD2 identical over 13 bases. V shed 3 bases and J 12 bases; nucleotides not matched to a gene: 12. The CDR3 is 16 amino acids. The V gene's germline CDR1 is SGHRS and CDR2 YFSETQ. CDR3 nucleotides: TGCGCCAGCAGCTCCGGACTAGCGGGAGTCCATTCTGTGCAGTTCTTC. Protein product: CASSSGLAGVHSVQFF.

As concerns this clonotype: It is likely a read error, because the conserved phenylalanine at the end of the CDR3 is missing. The rearrangement uses TRBV4-2 and TRBJ2-7; D gene ambiguous. The germline V and J ends were trimmed by 0 bases and 5 bases, with 5 bases remaining between them. CDR3 length: 12 residues. The germline V gene encodes CDR1 LGHNA and CDR2 YNFKEQ. The CDR3 DNA sequence: TGTGCCAGCAGCCAAGATTGGAACGAGCAGTACTCC. Its translation: CASSQDWNEQYS.

Remarks on this clonotype: Just one base apart from a much larger clone, this may be a read error. This sequence joins TRBV11-3 and TRBJ1-2; D is uncertain. The V end was cut by 5 bases, the J end by 0 bases, with 19 bases between. The CDR3 has 17 residues. CDR1 SGHNT and CDR2 YENEEA come from the germline V gene. CDR3 bases: TGTGCCAGCAGCCCTCCTACCCGCAAGGGAACTAACTATGGCTACACCTTC. Translated, it gives CASSPPTRKGTNYGYTF.

This clonotype was seen many times. The CDR3 DNA reads TGCGCCAGCAGCTTGGCCGAGAGACCCGGGGAGCTGTTTTTT. Translated: CASSLAERPGELFF. The genes are TRBV5-1 and TRBJ2-2; D gene uncertain. Germline V gene sequence: CDR1 SGHRS, CDR2 YFSETQ. The CDR3 runs to 14 residues. V was pared by 0 bases and J by 6 bases, with 9 bases between.

The table lists this clonotype with a few counts. This rearrangement joins TRBV5-6 to TRBJ1-2; D is uncertain. Deletions cut 4 bases from V and 7 bases from J, with 23 bases between. Germline V gene data show CDR1 as SGHDT and CDR2 as YYEEEE. The CDR3 totals 16 residues. Here the CDR3 DNA reads TGTGCCAGCAGCGACGCGGCCTTCCCTGTCGACTGTGGCTACACCTTC. It yields the protein CASSDAAFPVDCGYTF.

This clonotype was detected once. This may be a read error, as it is one base from a much larger clone. V gene TRBV9 combines with J gene TRBJ2-7, with 8 bases fitting TRBD1. Germline CDR1 SGDLS, CDR2 YYNGEE. This CDR3 contains 14 residues. CDR3 region: CVSSVEQGGYEQYF. As DNA, the CDR3 is TGTGTCAGCAGCGTAGAACAGGGGGGCTACGAGCAGTACTTC.

This chain links TRBV29-1 with TRBJ1-1; the D gene is possibly TRBD1 (5 bases). V was clipped by 7 bases and J by 3 bases, with 15 bases between them. This CDR3 is 13 amino acids long. CDR1 is SQVTM, CDR2 ANQGSEA, per germline. CDR3 amino acids: CSGRRGEDTEAFF. The CDR3 DNA sequence: TGCAGCGGCCGCCGGGGGGAGGACACTGAAGCTTTCTTT.

Turning to this clonotype: Since a much larger clone is just one base distant, this may be a read error. This chain uses TRBV7-9 with TRBJ2-3; possibly TRBD1 for D (5 bases). V lost 5 bases and J lost 0, with 9 bases in between. Germline V lookup: CDR1 SEHNR, CDR2 FQNEAQ (reference sequence). The CDR3 is 14 amino acids. Here the CDR3 DNA reads TGTGCCAGCAGCCAAGACAGTAGCACAGATACGCAGTATTTT. Its protein product is CASSQDSSTDTQYF.

V is TRBV11-1 and J is TRBJ2-1; D gene unclear. The ends were cut back, 0 bases at V and 3 bases at J, with 12 bases in the middle. Germline V gene data show CDR1 as SGHAT and CDR2 as FQDESV (reference sequence). The CDR3 consists of 16 residues. CDR3 protein: CASSLADRAFYNEQFF. CDR3 nucleotide sequence: TGTGCCAGCAGCTTAGCGGATAGGGCCTTCTACAATGAGCAGTTCTTC.

This clonotype showed up just a few times. The chain has TRBV12-3 or TRBV12-4 and TRBJ2-3; 16 nucleotides match TRBD2. Trimming at V came to 6 bases and at J to 4 bases, leaving 10 bases not matched to a gene. This CDR3 has 18 residues. The CDR3 sequence: CASSKTPGLAGGPDTQYF. The CDR3 nucleotides read TGTGCCAGCAGCAAAACTCCGGGACTAGCGGGAGGGCCAGATACGCAGTATTTT.

Points on this clonotype: Mismatch with germline at one junction end may stem from a read error. V usage is TRBV6-1 and J usage is TRBJ2-1; TRBD2 agrees at 8 bases. Germline CDR1 reads MNHNS; CDR2 reads SASEGT. The CDR3 sequence is 13 residues long. CDR3 sequence reads: CASSIAGLNEQFF. Written as DNA, the CDR3 is TGTGCCAGCAGTATAGCGGGATTAAATGAACAGTTCTTC.

This clonotype has only one observation. A junction end diverges from the germline sequence, so it may reflect a read error. The chain combines TRBV12-5 with TRBJ2-2; D unclear. Germline lookup yields CDR1 LGHNT and CDR2 FRNRAP. The CDR3 extends over 14 amino acids. Here the CDR3 DNA reads TGTGCTAGAGGTTTGTGGGGGAACACCGGGGAGCTGTTTTTT. Its translation is CARGLWGNTGELFF.

As regards this clonotype: The missing conserved phenylalanine or tryptophan at the end of this CDR3 makes a read error likely. The limits of the CDR3 on the DNA are not certain, so only TCRdb's listed CDR3 is given. The rearrangement joins TRBV6-2 or TRBV6-3 to TRBJ2-7. The CDR3 is made up of 15 amino acids, end residues included. Per germline, CDR1 MNHEY and CDR2 SVGEGT. This CDR3 is CASSYSSDGVKEQCL.

Note on this clonotype: Its ends do not fully match the called genes, so a read error is possible. The chain employs TRBV28 and TRBJ2-6; D possibly corresponds to TRBD1 (6 bases). The CDR3 covers 18 residues. Germline CDR1 MDHEN, CDR2 SYDVKM. The DNA of the CDR3 is TGTGCCAGCAGCAGGGGTGAGACCGTCCTCTCTGGGGCCAACGTCCCGATTTTC. Protein: CASSRGETVLSGANVPIF.

This clonotype was seen at least ten times. This chain joins TRBV6-5 and TRBJ2-5, with TRBD1 as a possible D gene (5 bases). This CDR3 has 15 residues. V lost 3 bases and J lost 2, with 13 bases in between. Germline values: CDR1 MNHEY, CDR2 SVGAGI. The CDR3 sequence: CASSYGAEHQETQYF. In DNA, the CDR3 is TGTGCCAGCAGTTATGGGGCAGAACATCAAGAGACCCAGTACTTC.

The DNA of the CDR3 is TGCAGCGTTTCCTCGACAGGGCTCCACGAGCAGTACTTC. It is translated as CSVSSTGLHEQYF. The chain is built from TRBV29-1 and TRBJ2-7; 7 bases line up with TRBD1. CDR1 is SQVTM and CDR2 is ANQGSEA in the germline V gene. V lost 5 bases and J lost 5; bases outside the gene matches: 9. The CDR3 extends over 13 amino acids.

Worth noting for this clonotype: At one end the junction does not follow the germline gene, possibly because of a read error. This chain uses TRBV6-5 with TRBJ1-2; the D gene is possibly TRBD1 (5 bases). Germline loops: CDR1 MNHEY, CDR2 SVGAGI. The CDR3 is 16 amino acids. DNA of the CDR3: TGTGCCAGCAGTTACGGGCAGGGTGCATTTGGCTATGTCTACACCTTC. This sequence encodes CASSYGQGAFGYVYTF.

V is TRBV4-2 and J is TRBJ2-7; 9 bases agree with TRBD2. The V and J ends lost 2 bases and 1 base, in that order; junction bases with no gene match: 6. The CDR3 totals 16 residues. The germline CDR1 and CDR2 sequences are LGHNA and YNFKEQ. Here the CDR3 reads CASSQTASGASYEQYF. CDR3 DNA: TGTGCCAGCAGCCAAACAGCTAGCGGGGCTTCCTACGAGCAGTACTTC.

This sequence joins TRBV4-2 and TRBJ2-6, with a tentative D call TRBD2 (6 bases). Germline CDR1 and CDR2: LGHNA and YNFKEQ. This CDR3 comprises 18 residues. V was cut by 0 bases and J by 0 bases, with 12 bases left in between. The CDR3 loop reads CASSQDLRGSSGANVLTF. The CDR3 bases are TGTGCCAGCAGCCAAGATCTTCGGGGGAGCTCTGGGGCCAACGTCCTGACTTTC.